This TCR beta chain is from a study of T cells in Graves' hyperthyroidism and ophthalmopathy (dated by TCRdb to about 2019). With respect to the entire study: Peripheral blood samples were taken at initial diagnosis, before any treatment was given. After blood sampling, hyperthyroidism patients were treated with methimazole at a starting dose of 30 mg daily, and ophthalmopathy patients were treated with high-dose intravenous methylprednisolone. In addition, the study compared T-cell repertoires in thyroid tissue and in blood from a handful of Graves' hyperthyroidism patients. According to the paper, TCR Vbeta CDR3 sequencing was carried out on approximately 140 peripheral blood samples, which came from under 50 ophthalmopathy, roughly 75 hyperthyroidism and approximately 17 progressor patients. The 75 to 100 discovery patients were randomly divided into training and test sets at a 7:3 ratio. To identify TCR V-J signatures that set the groups apart, the researchers used a discovery cohort of 100 patients, made up of 40 to 45 with Graves' ophthalmopathy and 57 with stable Graves' hyperthyroidism. Prospective prediction of ophthalmopathy was tested in an independent validation cohort consisting of 18 hyperthyroidism patients and over 15 patients who later progressed to ophthalmopathy.

Summary of the overall study and its limitations: Most expanded thyroid clonotypes (frequency above 0.001) were also found in blood, which suggests that blood repertoires may mirror thyroid immune responses. In validation, the model predicted progression to ophthalmopathy a median of around six months before onset, with roughly 68% sensitivity and 72.22% specificity. A 13 V-J signature model separated ophthalmopathy from stable hyperthyroidism, with approximately 87% sensitivity and 81% to 82% specificity in cross-validation and 80%/75% in testing. No statistical method was used to set the sample size in advance, and investigators knew the group allocation.

The TCR beta CDR3 regions were amplified from the RNA transcripts. The first round of RT-PCR for the TCR CDR3 was performed with the HTBI primer set and the Qiagen OneStep RT-PCR kit. Libraries were constructed in a second round of multiplex PCR, after which size selection and purification were performed. Paired-end sequencing of the libraries was performed with 100 bp reads on an Illumina HiSeq2000. The original pipeline was this. SOAPnuke was used to process the raw data, with reads discarded if the reads contained adapters or uncalled bases, had a mean Phred below 15, or lacked an exact constant-primer or identifier match. High-quality paired reads were merged with COPE v1.2.5, and unique nucleotide sequences were defined as clonotypes. MiTCR v1.1 was used to align clonotypes to the IMGT TRBV, TRBD and TRBJ reference segments. The analysis included only V-J combinations with a frequency above 0.0001, which together covered 99.2% of the repertoires. The TCS score was defined as F50 (clonal expansion) divided by E x V (chaos), with BLOSUM62-based TCRdist calculated between CDR3 peptides within each V-J. Welch's t-statistics and random forest reduced fewer than 550 V-J features to 10 to 15, which were used in a naive Bayes classifier (R e1071). TCRdb reanalyzed the raw reads on its own, using fastp at Q25 for trimming and MiXCR for clone calling, and kept in-frame beta chains. Under each unique CDR3 protein, matching rows form one entry showing the most common genes and DNA. What appears here as the V and J calls and clone size reflects TCRdb's work, not the paper's. This sample is represented by about 520,000 distinct CDR3 sequences; approximately 24% of them were singletons. 10% to 12% of the sample lies in the top ten.

Ophthalmopathy patients had moderately to severely active disease, with a Clinical Activity Score of 3 or more, a NOSPECS grade of 4 or more, and a disease duration of less than 3 months. Any patient with an uncontrolled infection, another autoimmune disease, pregnancy or lactation was excluded. Clinical symptoms, serum thyroxine and TRAb, thyroid ultrasound, and orbital computed tomography formed the basis for the diagnoses. Ficoll-Paque density gradient centrifugation was used to isolate PBMCs from around 10 ml of fresh peripheral blood. Trizol reagent was used to extract total RNA, and RNA quality was then checked on an Agilent 2100 Bioanalyzer. CDR1 and CDR2 were assigned from the germline V gene (reference sequence) as SEHNR and FQNEAQ. At the junction V is shortened by 7 bases and J by 1 base, with 11 bases in between. Reading from cysteine to phenylalanine, the CDR3 counts 14 amino acids. Here the CDR3 DNA is all that survives: 42 bases in frame from base 1.

Turning to this clonotype: Its target antigen remains unknown. Per-base quality was not reported, and no clone a single base away is much larger than it.

Sequencing was carried out using blood. In this chain, TRBV7-9 is recombined with TRBJ1-3, with no confidently assigned D gene. This receptor was identified in a woman aged 25 to 39 with Graves' ophthalmopathy. The nucleotides read TGTGCCAGCACAAGTATCGTATCTGGAAACACCATATATTTT. Its amino acids are CASTSIVSGNTIYF.